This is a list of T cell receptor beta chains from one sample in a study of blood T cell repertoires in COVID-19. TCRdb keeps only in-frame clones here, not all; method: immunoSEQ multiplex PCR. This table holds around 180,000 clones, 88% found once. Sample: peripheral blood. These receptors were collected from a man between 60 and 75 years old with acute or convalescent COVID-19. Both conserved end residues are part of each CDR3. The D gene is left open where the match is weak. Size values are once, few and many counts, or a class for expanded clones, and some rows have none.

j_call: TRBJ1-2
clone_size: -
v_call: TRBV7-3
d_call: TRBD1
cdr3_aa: CASSPLGTDYGYTF
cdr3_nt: TGTGCCAGCAGCCCTCTGGGGACAGACTATGGCTACACCTTC

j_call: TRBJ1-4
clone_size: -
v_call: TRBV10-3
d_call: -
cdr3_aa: CAIRGRINEKLFF
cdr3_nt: TGTGCCATCAGGGGGCGTATTAATGAAAAACTGTTTTTT

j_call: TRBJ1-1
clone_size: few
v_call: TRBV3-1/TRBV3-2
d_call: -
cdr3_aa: CASSQRGSVEAFF
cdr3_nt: TGTGCCAGCAGCCAAAGGGGGAGTGTTGAAGCTTTCTTT

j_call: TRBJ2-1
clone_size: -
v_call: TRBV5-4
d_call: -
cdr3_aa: CASSLRTGETNEQFF
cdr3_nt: TGTGCCAGCAGCCTTCGGACTGGCGAGACGAATGAGCAGTTCTTC

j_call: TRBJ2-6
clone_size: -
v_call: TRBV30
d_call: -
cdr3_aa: CAWGGGLSGANVLTF
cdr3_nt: TGTGCCTGGGGTGGCGGGTTATCTGGGGCCAACGTCCTGACTTTC

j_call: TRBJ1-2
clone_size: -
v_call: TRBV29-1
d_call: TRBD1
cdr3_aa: CSALFGTGAINYGYTF
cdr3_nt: TGCAGCGCCCTATTCGGGACAGGGGCTATCAACTATGGCTACACCTTC

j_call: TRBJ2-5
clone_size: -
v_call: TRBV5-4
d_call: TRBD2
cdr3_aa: CASSPGLARDQAQYF
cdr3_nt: TGTGCCAGCAGCCCAGGACTAGCTAGGGATCAGGCCCAGTACTTC

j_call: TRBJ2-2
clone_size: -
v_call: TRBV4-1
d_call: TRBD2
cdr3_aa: CASSQALGLAAANTGELFF
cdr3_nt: TGCGCCAGCAGCCAAGCCCTCGGACTAGCGGCAGCGAACACCGGGGAGCTGTTTTTT

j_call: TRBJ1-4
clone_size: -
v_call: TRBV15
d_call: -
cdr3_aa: CATGQGPNEKLFF
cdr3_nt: TGTGCCACCGGCCAGGGCCCCAACGAAAAACTGTTTTTT

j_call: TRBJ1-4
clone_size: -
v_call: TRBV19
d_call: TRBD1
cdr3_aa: CASSRQGGGKLFF
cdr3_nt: TGTGCCAGTTCTCGACAGGGGGGCGGAAAACTGTTTTTT